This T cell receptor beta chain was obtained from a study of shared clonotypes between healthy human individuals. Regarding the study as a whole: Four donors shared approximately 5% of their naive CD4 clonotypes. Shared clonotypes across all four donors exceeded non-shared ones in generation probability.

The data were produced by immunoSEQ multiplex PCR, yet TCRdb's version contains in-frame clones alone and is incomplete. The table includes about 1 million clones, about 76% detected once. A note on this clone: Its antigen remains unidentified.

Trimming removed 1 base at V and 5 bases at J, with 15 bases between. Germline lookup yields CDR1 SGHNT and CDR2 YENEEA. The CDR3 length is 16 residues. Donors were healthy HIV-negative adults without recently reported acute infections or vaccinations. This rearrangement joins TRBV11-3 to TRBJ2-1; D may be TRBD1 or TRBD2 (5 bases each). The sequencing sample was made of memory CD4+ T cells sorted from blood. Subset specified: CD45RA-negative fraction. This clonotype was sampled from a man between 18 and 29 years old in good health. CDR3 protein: CASSLGGYGGHNEQFF. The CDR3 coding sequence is TGTGCCAGCAGCTTAGGGGGGTATGGTGGCCACAATGAGCAGTTCTTC.